Presented here are 5 T cell receptor beta chains from one specimen sequenced in a study of breast tumors, draining lymph nodes, adjacent tissues. TCRdb called the multiplex PCR reads again in MiXCR, with one record for every CDR3 protein. The sample lists 200,000 to 250,000 distinct CDR3 sequences; around 35% were seen once. Breast cancer patients provided tissue from their axillary draining lymph nodes. Sequenced material: axillary lymph node tissue. The source is a female donor with breast cancer. Some clones in this sample may be carry-over from other donors' samples.

This clonotype was picked up many times. The CDR3 loop is CSARVLPGQAPSGGELFF. The CDR3 coding sequence is TGCAGTGCTAGAGTCCTCCCGGGACAGGCACCCTCGGGTGGGGAACTGTTTTTT. This chain uses TRBV20-1 with TRBJ1-4; TRBD1 agrees at 8 bases. The germline V gene has CDR1 DFQATT and CDR2 SNEGSKA (reference sequence). With 1 base clipped from V and 12 bases from J, the junction kept 22 bases outside the gene matches. The CDR3 loop spans 18 amino acids.

This chain joins TRBV7-9 and TRBJ2-7, with D tentatively TRBD2 (6 bases). This CDR3 region has 14 residues. V was pared by 8 bases and J by 3 bases, with 17 bases between. Germline loops: CDR1 SEHNR, CDR2 FQNEAQ (reference sequence). CDR3 protein: CASGGPGDFYEQYF. The CDR3 DNA reads as TGTGCCAGCGGGGGTCCCGGGGACTTCTACGAGCAGTACTTC. Looking up the rest from reference TRBV7-9 and TRBJ2-7 gives the full variable domain: DTGVSQNPRHKITKRGQNVTFRCDPISEHNRLYWYRQTLGQGPEFLTYFQNEAQLEKSRLLSDRFSAERPKGSFSTLEIQRTEQGDSAMYLCASGGPGDFYEQYFGPGTRLTVT.

As for this clonotype: This may stem from a read error, because a much larger clone lies one nucleotide away. The chain recombines TRBV7-2 with TRBJ2-5; D is possibly TRBD1 or TRBD2 (5 bases each). Germline CDR1 and CDR2: SGHTA and FQGNSA. The CDR3 contains 15 residues. CDR3 in DNA: TGTGCCAGCAGCTTAGGGGGGACGGGATCAGAGGCCCAGTACTTC. Protein sequence: CASSLGGTGSEAQYF.

This clonotype was recorded many times. The chain recombines TRBV7-9 with TRBJ1-2, with a weak D call TRBD1 (5 bases). Germline CDR1 is SEHNR and CDR2 is FQNEAQ (reference sequence). The CDR3 has 15 residues. V lost 1 base, J lost 0 bases, and 9 bases lay in between. The CDR3: CASSLVGVANYGYTF. In nucleotides, the CDR3 is TGTGCCAGCAGCTTAGTAGGGGTAGCTAACTATGGCTACACCTTC.

A few counts support this clonotype. One junction end disagrees with the germline gene, perhaps due to a read error. The rearrangement joins TRBV20-1 to TRBJ2-5, with D perhaps matching TRBD1 (5 bases). The CDR3 sequence is 11 residues long. CDR1 is DFQATT and CDR2 is SNEGSKA in the germline V gene (reference sequence). CDR3 sequence (DNA): TGCAGTGCTAGGTTTCCGGACACCCAGTCCTTC. Protein sequence: CSARFPDTQSF.